This entry concerns a single T cell receptor beta chain. Its matching antigen is unknown. The sample is drawn from a study of beta chain features in type 1 diabetes. Points from the study as a whole: VDJ junctions from type 1 diabetes patients carried fewer insertions and larger deletions. Short templates might get an advantage during PCR, and this would be equal in patients and controls.

V trimming: 2 bases; J trimming: 3 bases; junction bases outside the gene matches: 4. This CDR3 is built from 14 residues. Germline CDR1 is MNHEY and CDR2 is SMNVEV (reference sequence). The whole isolated RNA underwent reverse transcription, so sequencing captured expressed TCRB transcripts. The table came from immunoSEQ multiplex PCR; TCRdb's copy has only in-frame clones and leaves some out. The sample records more than 120,000 clones, 8% to 13% being singletons. The chain joins TRBV27 to TRBJ2-7, with 7 positions matching TRBD1. The sample was naive CD4+ T cells from blood. This receptor was obtained from a man aged 18 to 29 in good health. For the CDR3, the DNA is TGTGCCAGCAGTTTACGTGGGACAGTCTACGAGCAGTACTTC. Its translation is CASSLRGTVYEQYF.